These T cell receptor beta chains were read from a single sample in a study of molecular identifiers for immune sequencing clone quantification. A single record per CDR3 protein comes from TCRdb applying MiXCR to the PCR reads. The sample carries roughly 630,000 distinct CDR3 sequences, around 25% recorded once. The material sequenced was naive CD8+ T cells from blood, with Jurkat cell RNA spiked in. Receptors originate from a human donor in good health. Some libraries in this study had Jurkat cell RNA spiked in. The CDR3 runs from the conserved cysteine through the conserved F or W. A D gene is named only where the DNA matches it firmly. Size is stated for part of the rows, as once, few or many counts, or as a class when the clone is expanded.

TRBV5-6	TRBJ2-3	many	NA	TGTGCCAGCAGCATGCTGACGGGGCCCGGGGATACGCAGTATTTT	CASSMLTGPGDTQYF
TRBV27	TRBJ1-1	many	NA	TGTGCCAGCAGTGCCCACAGGGTAGGGCTGACTGAAGCTTTCTTT	CASSAHRVGLTEAFF
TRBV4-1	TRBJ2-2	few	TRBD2	TGCGCCAGCAGCCAAGTAGCGGGGGAGACCGGGGAGCTGTTTTTT	CASSQVAGETGELFF
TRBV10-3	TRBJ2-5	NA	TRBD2	TGTGCCATCAGGCCTAGCGGGGGCCCCCAAGAGACCCAGTACTTC	CAIRPSGGPQETQYF
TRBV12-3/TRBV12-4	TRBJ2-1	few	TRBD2	TGTGCCAGCAGTTTGGGACTAGCGGGGGTGGAGTTCTTC	CASSLGLAGVEFF
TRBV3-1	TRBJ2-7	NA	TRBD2	TGTGCCAGCAGCCAAGGAATGGGACTAGTGGTGGTCGAGCAGTACTTC	CASSQGMGLVVVEQYF
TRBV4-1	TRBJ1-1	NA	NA	TGCGCCAGCAGCCAAGCACCGGGCCCCGCCCCTGAAGCTTTCTTT	CASSQAPGPAPEAFF
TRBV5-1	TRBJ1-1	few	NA	TGCGCCAGCAGCTTGGCCTTGGGGGAGAGGACTGAAGCTTTCTTT	CASSLALGERTEAFF
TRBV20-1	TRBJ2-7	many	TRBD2	TGCAGTGCTACCGGGACTAGCGGGTACTACGAGCAGTACTTC	CSATGTSGYYEQYF
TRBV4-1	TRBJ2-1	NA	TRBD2	TGCGCCAGCAGCCAAGTCGGGACTAGCGGGGGATATGAGCAGTTCTTC	CASSQVGTSGGYEQFF
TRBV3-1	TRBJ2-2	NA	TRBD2	TGTGCCAGCAGCCAGAAAGAGCGGGGACCCGGGGAGCTGTTTTTT	CASSQKERGPGELFF
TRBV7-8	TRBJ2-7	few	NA	TGTGCCAGCAGCTTAGTGGCAGGGATCTATGAGCAGTACTTC	CASSLVAGIYEQYF
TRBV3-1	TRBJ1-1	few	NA	TGTGCCAGCAGCCGACGGAACATGAACACTGAAGCTTTCTTT	CASSRRNMNTEAFF
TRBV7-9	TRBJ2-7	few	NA	TGTGCCAGCAGCTTGAATTTGGCAGGGCGGTCCATCGAGCAGTACTTC	CASSLNLAGRSIEQYF
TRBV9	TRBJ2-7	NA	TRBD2	TGTGCCAGCAGCGCCGGGACTAGCGGGGCCTACGAGCAGTACTTC	CASSAGTSGAYEQYF
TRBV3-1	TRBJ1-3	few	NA	TGTGCCAGCAGCCAAGATTCGGATTGGCGAAACACCGTATATTTT	CASSQDSDWRNTVYF
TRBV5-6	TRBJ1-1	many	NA	TGTGCCAGCAGCTTGGAGGCCTTGAACACTGAAGCTTTCTTT	CASSLEALNTEAFF
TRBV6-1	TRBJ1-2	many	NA	TGTGCCAGCAGTGAATTTACAGCTTATAACTATGGCTACACCTTC	CASSEFTAYNYGYTF
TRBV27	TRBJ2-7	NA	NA	TGTGCCAGTACCTCGTCGCGGGGCCACGAGCAGTACTTC	CASTSSRGHEQYF
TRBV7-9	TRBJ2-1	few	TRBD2	TGTGCCAGCAGCGCCCGACTAGCAGAGACGGACAATGAGCAGTTCTTC	CASSARLAETDNEQFF
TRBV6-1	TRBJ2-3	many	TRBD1	TGTGCCAGCACCCCGGGACAGGGGGCAACAGATACGCAGTATTTT	CASTPGQGATDTQYF
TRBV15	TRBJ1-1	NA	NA	NA	CATSKPPVGGGTEALF
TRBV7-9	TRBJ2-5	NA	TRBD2	TGTGCCAGCGGCCGGAGACTAGCGGGTGATCAAGAGACCCAGTACTTC	CASGRRLAGDQETQYF
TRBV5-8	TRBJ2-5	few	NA	TGTGCCAGCAGCCTCCGGGCCCCTAGGTTCGGAGAGACCCAGTACTTC	CASSLRAPRFGETQYF
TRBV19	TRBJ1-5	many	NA	TGTGCCAGTAGAGATCAGGGTGACAGTCAGCCCCAGCATTTT	CASRDQGDSQPQHF
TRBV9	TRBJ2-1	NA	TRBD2	TGTGCCAGCAGCCCCTTTAGCGGGAACAATGAGCAGTTCTTC	CASSPFSGNNEQFF
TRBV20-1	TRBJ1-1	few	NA	TGCAGTGCTAGGTTTGGGAGGGACACTGAAGCTTTCTTT	CSARFGRDTEAFF
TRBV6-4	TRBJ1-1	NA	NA	TGTGCCAGCAAGGCAGTCTGCCGGTCGGCTTTCTTT	CASKAVCRSAFF
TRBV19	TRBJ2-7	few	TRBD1	TGTGCCAGTAGTGTTACAGGGGGCGAGGACTACGAGCAGTACTTC	CASSVTGGEDYEQYF
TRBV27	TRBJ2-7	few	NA	TGTGCCAGCAGTTTATCGGGGAAACGCTACGAGCAGTACTTC	CASSLSGKRYEQYF
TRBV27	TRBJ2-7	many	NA	TGTGCCAGCAGAGACGGTTACGAGCAGTACTTC	CASRDGYEQYF
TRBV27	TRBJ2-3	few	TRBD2	TGTGCCACAAGCGGGATAGGCACAGATACGCAGTATTTT	CATSGIGTDTQYF
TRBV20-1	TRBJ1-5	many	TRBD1	TGCAGTGCTAGGACAGGGAATCAGCCCCAGCATTTT	CSARTGNQPQHF
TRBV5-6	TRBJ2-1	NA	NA	TGTGCCAGCAGCCACGTAGGGGGGGATGAGCAGTTCTTC	CASSHVGGDEQFF
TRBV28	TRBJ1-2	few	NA	TGTGCCAGCAGTTTACTGCCGGGGAGCTATGGCTACACCTTC	CASSLLPGSYGYTF
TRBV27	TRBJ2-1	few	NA	TGTGCCAGCAGTTTCAAAGGTGGACACAATGAGCAGTTCTTC	CASSFKGGHNEQFF
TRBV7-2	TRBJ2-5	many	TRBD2	TGTGCCAGCAGCTTAGAGCTAGCGGGACGGGAGACCCAGTACTTC	CASSLELAGRETQYF
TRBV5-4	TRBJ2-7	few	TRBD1	TGTGCCAGCAGTTTACAGGGGGCCCTCTCCTACGAGCAGTACTTC	CASSLQGALSYEQYF
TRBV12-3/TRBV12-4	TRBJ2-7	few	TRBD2	TGTGCCAGCAGTTGGGCGGGGGGCGACTACGAGCAGTACTTC	CASSWAGGDYEQYF
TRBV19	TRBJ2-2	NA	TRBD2	TGTGCCATCTCGACTAGCGGGGGGGCTAAGGCCGGGGAGCTGTTTTTT	CAISTSGGAKAGELFF
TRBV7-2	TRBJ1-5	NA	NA	TGTGCCAGCAGCTTAAATCTGGGTCAGCCCCAGCGTTTT	CASSLNLGQPQRF